Listed below are T cell receptor beta chains from one sample, sequenced in a study of blood T cells in healthy people across ages. MiXCR, run by TCRdb on the 5' RACE reads, gives a single entry per CDR3 protein. The sample contains 910,000 or so distinct CDR3 sequences, roughly 47% of which appear only once. The specimen was blood. These receptors all stem from a woman aged 55-69 years in good health. Each CDR3 is given with its conserved first and last residue.

v_call	j_call	cdr3_aa
TRBV7-9	TRBJ2-5	CASSLVLAGISEQYF
TRBV5-1	TRBJ1-2	CASSSSTTVNYGYTF
TRBV20-1	TRBJ2-1	CSAGQGGYNEQFF
TRBV27	NA	CASSNDMSSYEQYF
TRBV4-2	TRBJ2-3	CASSQDWTGRGPDTQYF
TRBV14	TRBJ1-2	CASSHFLPGQGSYGYTF
TRBV4-2	TRBJ2-7	CASSRLGDLEQYF
TRBV14	TRBJ2-5	CASSHKTGYQETQYF
TRBV15	TRBJ1-1	CATKGGDRVLIRGTEAFF
TRBV28	TRBJ1-5	CATLTGRGGGNQPQHF
TRBV20-1	TRBJ1-2	CSVIPQDRTGGGYTF
TRBV4-3	TRBJ2-1	CASSQDRVRRDEQFF
TRBV4-1	TRBJ2-3	CASSGLITSAGSDTQYF
TRBV4-1	TRBJ1-4	CASSKLNEKLFF
TRBV27	TRBJ2-1	CATQSGRDGWMNEQFF
TRBV28	TRBJ2-7	CASSSSFPGQNSYEQYF
TRBV27	TRBJ2-7	CASSLLASSYEQYF
TRBV29-1	TRBJ2-7	CSVGDSGIYEQYF
TRBV28	TRBJ2-3	CASSSDKSTDTQYF
TRBV7-3	TRBJ2-3	CASSILAGSTDTQYF
TRBV6-6	TRBJ1-1	CASNYRGENTEAFF
TRBV2	TRBJ2-5	CASSEPQETQYF
TRBV20-1	TRBJ2-1	CSARLTGIYNEQFF
TRBV7-2	TRBJ2-3	CASSLGGLVSGTQYF
TRBV20-1	TRBJ1-2	CSASPDGGGYGYTF
TRBV27	TRBJ2-4	CATGQGGDIQYF
TRBV28	TRBJ2-2	CASSSGATGNTGELFF
TRBV20-1	TRBJ2-3	CSARLAGTTDTQYF
TRBV6-1	TRBJ2-7	CASSERPGTSVSYEQYF
TRBV20-1	TRBJ2-3	CSAREGVAGQTDTQYF
TRBV20-1	TRBJ2-7	CSASGYNEQYF
TRBV6-5	TRBJ2-7	CAISESTLAPRYF
TRBV9	TRBJ2-5	CASSETIMGEQYF
TRBV2	TRBJ2-5	CASRKGSVIQETQYF
TRBV4-2	TRBJ1-5	CASSQDPGTSSQHF
TRBV28	TRBJ2-3	CASRGGSPDTQYF
TRBV5-6	TRBJ2-7	CASSLLQGRDEQYF
TRBV7-2	TRBJ2-5	CASSLRTSGNEQYF
TRBV19	NA	CASSNRGIPGNEQYF
TRBV12-3/TRBV12-4	TRBJ2-6	CASSLIGGSSGANVLTF
TRBV20-1	TRBJ2-1	CSARDTSGSYEQFF
TRBV14	TRBJ2-3	CASSQGRIVQSSTDTQYF
TRBV10-3	TRBJ2-1	CAISETLQGQGGEQFF
TRBV15	TRBJ2-1	CATCQGLREQFF
TRBV27	TRBJ2-5	CASSLWERDRSQYF
TRBV7-2	TRBJ2-7	CASSLTSSGEQYF
TRBV29-1	TRBJ2-5	CSVSGFQETQYF
TRBV4-2	TRBJ2-3	CASSPGSGDFSTDTQYF
TRBV11-2	TRBJ1-2	CASSRPPATGDGYTF
TRBV4-1	TRBJ2-1	CASRQDHSSYNEQFF
TRBV6-6	TRBJ2-1	CASSTGTGLKEQFF
TRBV4-1	TRBJ2-7	CASSQEGDSRYEQYF
TRBV2	TRBJ2-5	CASRGSGMGETQYF
TRBV27	TRBJ2-1	CASSPGTSGAYNEQFF
TRBV5-5	NA	CASSLGLVLYEQYF
TRBV25-1	TRBJ2-7	CSNPWIQGSSYEQYF
TRBV5-6	TRBJ2-3	CASSSTRTWGTDTQYF
TRBV20-1	TRBJ1-4	CSARDGGGQGYEKLFF
TRBV5-1	TRBJ2-5	CASSTVAGGPETQYF